A single sample is the source of the 4 T cell receptor beta chains below, sequenced in a study of lymphopenia after photon versus proton radiotherapy. Produced via immunoSEQ multiplex PCR; TCRdb's table is partial and in-frame only. Of about 70,000 clones in the sample, approximately 87% were seen once. The specimen comprised peripheral blood, sampled from a patient treated with proton-based radiotherapy. Receptors were obtained from a man older than 75 with esophageal cancer.

CDR3 loop: CASSQDREGMDEQFF. The CDR3 DNA follows: TGTGCCAGCAGCCAAGATCGAGAAGGGATGGATGAGCAGTTCTTC. The chain recombines TRBV4-2 with TRBJ2-1, with D unclear. Germline V lookup: CDR1 LGHNA, CDR2 YNFKEQ. V was clipped by 0 bases and J by 8 bases, with 14 bases between them. CDR3 length: 15 amino acids.

The chain uses TRBV18 and TRBJ2-2, with no clear D. V was trimmed by 4 bases and J by 0 bases, leaving 6 bases between them. This CDR3 is built from 14 residues. Germline V gene sequence: CDR1 KGHSH, CDR2 LQKENI. For the CDR3, the DNA is TGTGCCAGCTCACTCGGTCCGAACACCGGGGAGCTGTTTTTT. Encoded protein: CASSLGPNTGELFF.

This clone was counted between two and nine times. This sequence joins TRBV7-9 and TRBJ2-1; D is uncertain. Germline CDR1 is SEHNR and CDR2 is FQNEAQ (reference sequence). The V end was cut by 6 bases, the J end by 0 bases, with 12 bases between. CDR3 length: 15 residues. The CDR3 DNA is TGTGCCAGCAGTCTTACGACCACCTCCTACAATGAGCAGTTCTTC. Protein sequence: CASSLTTTSYNEQFF.

V gene TRBV18 combines with J gene TRBJ1-2, with TRBD1 matching 7 bases. The CDR3 extends over 15 amino acids. Germline V gene sequence: CDR1 KGHSH, CDR2 LQKENI. Trimming cost V 2 bases and J 4 bases; bases outside gene matches: 7. This CDR3 is CASSPITGAPYGYTF. CDR3 nucleotides: TGTGCCAGCTCACCAATTACAGGGGCCCCCTATGGCTACACCTTC.